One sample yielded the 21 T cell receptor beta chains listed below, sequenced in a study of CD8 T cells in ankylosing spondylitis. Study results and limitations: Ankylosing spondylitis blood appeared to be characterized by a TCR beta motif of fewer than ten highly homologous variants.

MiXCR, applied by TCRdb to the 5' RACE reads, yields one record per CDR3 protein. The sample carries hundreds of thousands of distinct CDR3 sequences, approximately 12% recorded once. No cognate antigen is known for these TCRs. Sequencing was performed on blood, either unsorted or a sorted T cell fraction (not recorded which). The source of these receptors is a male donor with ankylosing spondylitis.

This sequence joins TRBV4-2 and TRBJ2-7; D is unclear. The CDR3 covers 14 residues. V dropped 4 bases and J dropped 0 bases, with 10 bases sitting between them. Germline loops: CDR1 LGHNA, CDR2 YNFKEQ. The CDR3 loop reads CASSLLRASYEQYF. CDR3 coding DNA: TGTGCCAGCAGCCTATTACGAGCCTCCTACGAGCAGTACTTC.

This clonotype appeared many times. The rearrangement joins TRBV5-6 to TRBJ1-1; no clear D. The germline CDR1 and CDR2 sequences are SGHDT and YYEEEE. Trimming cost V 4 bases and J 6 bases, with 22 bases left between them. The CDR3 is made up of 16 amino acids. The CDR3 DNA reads TGTGCCAGCAGCCGGTCGGGCGGAATAGGGTCGGCTGAAGCTTTCTTT. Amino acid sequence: CASSRSGGIGSAEAFF.

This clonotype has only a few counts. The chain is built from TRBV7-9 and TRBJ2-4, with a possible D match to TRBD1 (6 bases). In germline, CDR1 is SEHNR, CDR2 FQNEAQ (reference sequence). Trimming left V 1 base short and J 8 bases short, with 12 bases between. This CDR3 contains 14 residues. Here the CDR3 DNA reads TGTGCCAGCAGCTTAGGTCAGGGGCCCGACATTCAGTACTTC. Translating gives CASSLGQGPDIQYF.

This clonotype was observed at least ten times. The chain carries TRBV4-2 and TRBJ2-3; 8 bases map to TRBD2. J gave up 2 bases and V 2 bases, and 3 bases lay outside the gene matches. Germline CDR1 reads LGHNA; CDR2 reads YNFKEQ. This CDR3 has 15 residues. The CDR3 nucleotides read TGTGCCAGCAGCCAAACTAGCGGTACCACAGATACGCAGTATTTT. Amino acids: CASSQTSGTTDTQYF.

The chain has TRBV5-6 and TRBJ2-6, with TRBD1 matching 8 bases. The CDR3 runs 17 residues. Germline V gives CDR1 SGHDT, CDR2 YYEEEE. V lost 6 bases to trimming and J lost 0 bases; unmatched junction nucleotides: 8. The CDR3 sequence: CASISDRASSGANVLTF. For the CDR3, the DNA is TGTGCCAGCATCTCGGACAGGGCGAGCTCTGGGGCCAACGTCCTGACTTTC. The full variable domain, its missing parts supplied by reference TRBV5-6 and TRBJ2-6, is DAGVTQSPTHLIKTRGQQVTLRCSPKSGHDTVSWYQQALGQGPQFIFQYYEEEERQRGNFPDRFSGHQFPNYSSELNVNALLLGDSALYLCASISDRASSGANVLTFGAGSRLTVL.

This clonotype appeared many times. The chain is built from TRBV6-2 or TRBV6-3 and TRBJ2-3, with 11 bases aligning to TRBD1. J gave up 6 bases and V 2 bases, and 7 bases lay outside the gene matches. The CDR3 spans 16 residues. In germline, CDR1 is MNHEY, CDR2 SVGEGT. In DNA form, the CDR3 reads TGTGCCAGCAGTTACCCGGACAGGGGGCGTGAGGATACGCAGTATTTT. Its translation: CASSYPDRGREDTQYF.

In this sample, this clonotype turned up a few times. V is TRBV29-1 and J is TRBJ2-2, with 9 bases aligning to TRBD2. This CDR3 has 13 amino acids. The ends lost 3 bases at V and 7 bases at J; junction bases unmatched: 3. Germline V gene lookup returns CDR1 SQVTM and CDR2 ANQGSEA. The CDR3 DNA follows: TGCAGCGTTGAGGGGACTAGCCTCGGGGAGCTGTTTTTT. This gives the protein CSVEGTSLGELFF.

The CDR3 is CASSGGTVYNEQFF. CDR3 sequence (DNA): TGCGCCAGCAGCGGTGGGACAGTTTACAATGAGCAGTTCTTC. The V gene is TRBV5-1, the J gene TRBJ2-1; TRBD1 matches 7 bases. CDR1 and CDR2 from the germline V gene are SGHRS and YFSETQ. The CDR3 is made up of 14 amino acids. V shed 4 bases, J shed 4 bases, and the junction held 5 bases outside the gene matches.

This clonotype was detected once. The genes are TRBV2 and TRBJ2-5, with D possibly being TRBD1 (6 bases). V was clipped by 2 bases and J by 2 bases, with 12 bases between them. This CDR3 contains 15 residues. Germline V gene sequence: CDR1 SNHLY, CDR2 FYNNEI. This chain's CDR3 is CASSEWGQGQETQYF. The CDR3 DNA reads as TGTGCCAGCAGTGAATGGGGGCAGGGACAAGAGACCCAGTACTTC. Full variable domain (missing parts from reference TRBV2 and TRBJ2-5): EPEVTQTPSHQVTQMGQEVILRCVPISNHLYFYWYRQILGQKVEFLVSFYNNEISEKSEIFDDQFSVERPDGSNFTLKIRSTKLEDSAMYFCASSEWGQGQETQYFGPGTRLLVL.

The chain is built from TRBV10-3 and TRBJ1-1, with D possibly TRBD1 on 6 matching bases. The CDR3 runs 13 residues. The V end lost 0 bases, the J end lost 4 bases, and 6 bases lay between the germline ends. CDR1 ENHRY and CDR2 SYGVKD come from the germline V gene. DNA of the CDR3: TGTGCCATCAGTGAGTCGACAGGCACTGAAGCTTTCTTT. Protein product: CAISESTGTEAFF.

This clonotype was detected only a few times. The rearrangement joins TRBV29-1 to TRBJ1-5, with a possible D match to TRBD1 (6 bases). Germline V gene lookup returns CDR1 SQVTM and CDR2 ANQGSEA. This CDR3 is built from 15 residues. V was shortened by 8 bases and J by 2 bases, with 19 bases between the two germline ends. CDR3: CSRDTTKGGNQPQHF. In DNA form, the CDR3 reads TGCAGCCGGGACACCACGAAGGGTGGCAATCAGCCCCAGCATTTT.

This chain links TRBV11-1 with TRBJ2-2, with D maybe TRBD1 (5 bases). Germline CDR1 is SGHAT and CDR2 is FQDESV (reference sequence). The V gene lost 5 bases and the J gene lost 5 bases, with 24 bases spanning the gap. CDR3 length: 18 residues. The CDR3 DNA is TGTGCCAGCAGCCAAGATTACAGGCCCCGGGCTGGGACCGGGGAGCTGTTTTTT. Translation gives CASSQDYRPRAGTGELFF.

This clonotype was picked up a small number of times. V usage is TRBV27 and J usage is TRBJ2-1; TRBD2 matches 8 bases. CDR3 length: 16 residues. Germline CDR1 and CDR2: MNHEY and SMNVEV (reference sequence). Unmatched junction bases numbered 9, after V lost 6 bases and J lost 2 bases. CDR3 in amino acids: CASRGSGTFPYNEQFF. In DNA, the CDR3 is TGTGCCAGCAGGGGTAGCGGGACTTTCCCCTACAATGAGCAGTTCTTC.

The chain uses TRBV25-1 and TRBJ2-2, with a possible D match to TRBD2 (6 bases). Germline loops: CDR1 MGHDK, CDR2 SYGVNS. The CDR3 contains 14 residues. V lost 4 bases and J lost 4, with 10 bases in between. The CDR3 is CASSGRVVTGELFF. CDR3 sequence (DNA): TGTGCCAGCAGTGGGAGGGTTGTCACCGGGGAGCTGTTTTTT.

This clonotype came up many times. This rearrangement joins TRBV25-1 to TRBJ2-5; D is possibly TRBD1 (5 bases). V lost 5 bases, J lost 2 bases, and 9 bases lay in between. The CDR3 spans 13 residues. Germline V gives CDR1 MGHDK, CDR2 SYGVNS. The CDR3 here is CASSKTAQETQYF. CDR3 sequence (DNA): TGTGCCAGCAGTAAGACAGCTCAAGAGACCCAGTACTTC.

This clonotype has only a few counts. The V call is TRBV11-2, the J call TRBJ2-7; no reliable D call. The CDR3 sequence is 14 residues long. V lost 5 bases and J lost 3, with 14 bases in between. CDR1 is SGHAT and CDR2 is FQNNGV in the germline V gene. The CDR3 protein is CASSPAGLLYEQYV. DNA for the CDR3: TGTGCCAGCAGCCCCGCTGGTTTGCTCTACGAGCAGTACGTC.

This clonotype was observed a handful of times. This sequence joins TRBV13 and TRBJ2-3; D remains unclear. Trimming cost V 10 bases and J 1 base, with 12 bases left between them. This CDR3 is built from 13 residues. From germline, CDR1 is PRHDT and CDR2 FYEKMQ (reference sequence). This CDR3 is CATWEGGTDTQYF. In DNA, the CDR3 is TGTGCCACCTGGGAAGGTGGCACAGATACGCAGTATTTT.

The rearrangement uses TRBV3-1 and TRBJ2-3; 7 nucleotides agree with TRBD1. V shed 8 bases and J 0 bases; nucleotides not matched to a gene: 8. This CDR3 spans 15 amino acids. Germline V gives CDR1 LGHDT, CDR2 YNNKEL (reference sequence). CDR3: CASAFGTVSTDTQYF. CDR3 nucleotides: TGTGCCAGCGCGTTCGGGACAGTGAGCACAGATACGCAGTATTTT.

The CDR3 sequence is CASSLTGGAGEKLFF. The CDR3 region has the DNA TGCGCCAGCAGCTTGACAGGGGGCGCTGGGGAAAAACTGTTTTTT. The chain employs TRBV5-1 and TRBJ1-4; 9 bases are shared with TRBD1. V trimming: 1 base; J trimming: 8 bases; junction bases outside the gene matches: 6. The CDR3 is made up of 15 amino acids. The V gene's germline CDR1 is SGHRS and CDR2 YFSETQ. The variable domain in full, with the rest retrieved from reference TRBV5-1 and TRBJ1-4, is KAGVTQTPRYLIKTRGQQVTLSCSPISGHRSVSWYQQTPGQGLQFLFEYFSETQRNKGNFPGRFSGRQFSNSRSEMNVSTLELGDSALYLCASSLTGGAGEKLFFGSGTQLSVL.

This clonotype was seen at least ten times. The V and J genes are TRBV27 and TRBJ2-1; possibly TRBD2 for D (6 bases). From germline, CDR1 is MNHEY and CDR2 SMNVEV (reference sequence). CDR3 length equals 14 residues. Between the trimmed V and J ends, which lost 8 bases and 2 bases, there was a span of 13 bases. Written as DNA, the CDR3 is TGTGCCAGCTCTTGGAGGGGCCCCTACAATGAGCAGTTCTTC. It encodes CASSWRGPYNEQFF.

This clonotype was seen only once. The CDR3 DNA sequence: TGTGCCAGCAGTTACGCGGGACAGGGCCACGAGCAGTACGTC. Translated: CASSYAGQGHEQYV. J is TRBJ2-7 and V is TRBV6-5, with 9 bases that match TRBD1. Germline-derived CDR1 and CDR2 are MNHEY and SVGAGI. With 2 bases clipped from V and 5 bases from J, the junction kept 4 bases outside the gene matches. The CDR3 consists of 14 residues.